These T cell receptor beta chains were read from a single sample in a study of shared clonotypes between healthy human individuals. The assay was immunoSEQ multiplex PCR, and TCRdb's table has in-frame clones only and misses some. The profile shows around 940,000 clones, approximately 80% of them singletons. Source material: memory CD4+ T cells sorted from blood. The source is a man between 18 and 35 years old in good health. The CDR3 runs from the conserved cysteine through the conserved F or W.

j_call | cdr3_length | v_call | cdr3_aa
TRBJ2-7 | 11 | TRBV29-1 | CSVEEPEGQYF
TRBJ2-3 | 14 | TRBV9 | CASSGTAGTDTQYF
TRBJ2-3 | 19 | TRBV10-3 | CAIKWGRAGALSGTDTQYF
TRBJ1-6 | 15 | TRBV15 | CATSYQDRANSPLHF
TRBJ2-3 | 14 | TRBV5-1 | CASSLALVTDTQYF
TRBJ2-7 | 15 | TRBV19 | CASSPPGQGAHEQYF
TRBJ1-2 | 15 | TRBV18 | CASSPVGGPDYGYTF
TRBJ2-4 | 16 | TRBV27 | CASSPLGGFAKNIQYF
TRBJ2-3 | 16 | TRBV4-3 | CASSQGGRADTDTQYF
TRBJ2-1 | 19 | TRBV5-1 | CASSSASVPGLSSYNEQFF
TRBJ1-3 | 15 | TRBV7-2 | CASSSGWGSGNTIYF
TRBJ1-2 | 10 | TRBV20-1 | CSASGQGYTF
TRBJ1-2 | 15 | TRBV7-2 | CASSRQGPTNYGYTF
TRBJ2-2 | 16 | TRBV5-1 | CASSFRTSGNTGELFF
TRBJ2-7 | 11 | TRBV7-8 | CASSSKGEQYF
TRBJ2-7 | 12 | TRBV6-6 | CASSYEVYEQYF
TRBJ1-4 | 15 | TRBV7-9 | CASSLEAATNEKLFF
TRBJ2-5 | 15 | TRBV27 | CASSITGGSPQTQYF
TRBJ1-5 | 16 | TRBV15 | CATSSGDSRFNQPQHF
TRBJ2-7 | 17 | TRBV5-1 | CASSLRGASGSSYEQYF
TRBJ2-1 | 13 | TRBV28 | CASRGYSYNEQFF
TRBJ2-7 | 15 | TRBV5-5 | CASSLGLAGAYEQYF
TRBJ2-2 | 15 | TRBV5-1 | CASSLVVVNTGELFF
TRBJ1-4 | 14 | TRBV7-9 | CASSPRDRGNSMFF
TRBJ1-6 | 16 | TRBV9 | CASSSDRGNYNSPLHF
TRBJ1-6 | 14 | TRBV19 | CASSSQGGNSPLHF
TRBJ2-3 | 13 | TRBV29-1 | CSVEAGRTDTQYF
TRBJ1-1 | 15 | TRBV28 | CASSSSRGLWTEAFF
TRBJ1-5 | 15 | TRBV7-9 | CASSIGTASNQPQHF
TRBJ2-1 | 16 | TRBV19 | CASSTLSSGGDNEQFF
TRBJ1-1 | 16 | TRBV6-1 | CASSDAGGVMNTEAFF
TRBJ1-1 | 15 | TRBV27 | CASSPWGVGTTEAFF
TRBJ2-3 | 15 | TRBV10-1 | CASSADISSTDTQYF
TRBJ1-1 | 14 | TRBV7-9 | CASSLAALNTEAFF
TRBJ2-3 | 13 | TRBV18 | CASSPPNTDTQYF
TRBJ2-1 | 15 | TRBV7-3 | CASSLDGGDYNEQFF
TRBJ1-4 | 15 | TRBV6-1 | CASNARLGANEKLFF
TRBJ2-7 | 14 | TRBV18 | CASSPTGGVYEQYF
TRBJ1-4 | 14 | TRBV18 | CASSPRDTNEKLFF
TRBJ1-3 | 14 | TRBV6-5 | CASSPRFSGNTIYF
TRBJ1-3 | 16 | TRBV7-2 | CASSPPPTVSGNTIYF
TRBJ2-1 | 12 | TRBV5-1 | CASSSEGNEQFF
TRBJ1-4 | 14 | TRBV14 | CASSRTGLNEKLFF
TRBJ2-5 | 15 | TRBV18 | CASSPPEGWGETQYF